This entry lists 11 T cell receptor beta chains sequenced from one sample in a study of shared clonotypes between healthy human individuals. Method: immunoSEQ multiplex PCR; TCRdb's copy keeps in-frame clones and lacks some. This sample has 950,000 to 1,300,000 clones, with roughly 80% found just once. The sample comprised memory CD4+ T cells sorted from blood. The subset was: CD45RA-negative fraction. Source of these receptors: a man between 18 and 35 years old in good health.

This sequence joins TRBV18 and TRBJ1-1, with D maybe TRBD1 (5 bases). V shed 4 bases and J shed 5 bases, with 11 bases lying between them. The CDR3 totals 13 residues. Germline values: CDR1 KGHSH, CDR2 LQKENI. CDR3 nucleotide sequence: TGTGCCAGCTCACTGACAGAGAGTACTGAAGCTTTCTTT. Translated: CASSLTESTEAFF. The whole variable domain, remainder taken from reference TRBV18 and TRBJ1-1, is NAGVMQNPRHLVRRRGQEARLRCSPMKGHSHVYWYRQLPEEGLKFMVYLQKENIIDESGMPKERFSAEFPKEGPSILRIQQVVRGDSAAYFCASSLTESTEAFFGQGTRLTVV.

The genes are TRBV5-4 and TRBJ2-6; D may be TRBD2 (6 bases). CDR3 length: 17 amino acids. The germline V gene has CDR1 SGHNT and CDR2 YYREEE (reference sequence). Trimming shortened V by 4 bases and J by 1 base, and 15 bases separated the two germline ends. CDR3 loop: CASSPTSRGSGANVLTF. CDR3 coding DNA: TGTGCCAGCAGCCCCACTAGCCGAGGATCTGGGGCCAACGTCCTGACTTTC.

The chain carries TRBV6-1 and TRBJ1-2; the match to TRBD1 covers 7 bases. V lost 2 bases and J lost 5; bases outside the gene matches: 8. The CDR3 totals 15 residues. Per the germline V gene, CDR1 is MNHNS and CDR2 is SASEGT. CDR3 DNA: TGTGCCAGCAGTGAACCCCAGGGGGGGGTATATGGCTACACCTTC. This gives the protein CASSEPQGGVYGYTF.

This rearrangement joins TRBV6-6 to TRBJ2-7, with D tentatively TRBD1 or TRBD2 (5 bases each). The CDR3 runs to 14 residues. Germline CDR1 reads MNHNY; CDR2 reads SVGAGI (reference sequence). Trimming cost V 2 bases and J 4 bases, with 12 bases left between them. The DNA for the CDR3 is TGTGCCAGCAGTTACCGCCGGGACGGATACGAGCAGTACTTC. Its translation: CASSYRRDGYEQYF.

This clone has more than one count but fewer than ten. J is TRBJ2-5 and V is TRBV7-3; tentatively, D is TRBD1 (6 bases). CDR3 length: 14 amino acids. Trimming pared 4 bases from V and 1 base from J, leaving 10 bases between. Germline CDR1 reads SGHTA; CDR2 reads FQGTGA. In DNA, the CDR3 is TGTGCCAGCAGCTCACAGGGATCCCAAGAGACCCAGTACTTC. Translated: CASSSQGSQETQYF.

This rearrangement joins TRBV2 to TRBJ2-1; TRBD2 agrees at 14 bases. V shed 7 bases and J 14 bases; nucleotides not matched to a gene: 10. Germline assignment: CDR1 SNHLY and CDR2 FYNNEI. The CDR3 has 14 residues. The CDR3 nucleotides read TGTGCCAGCACTTGGAGGACTAGCGGGGGGACGAAGTTCTTC. Encoded protein: CASTWRTSGGTKFF.

The V gene is TRBV19, the J gene TRBJ2-1; 7 bases line up with TRBD1. Trimming cost V 3 bases and J 4 bases; bases outside gene matches: 6. The CDR3 is made up of 15 amino acids. The V gene's germline CDR1 is LNHDA and CDR2 SQIVND (reference sequence). The CDR3 nucleotides are TGTGCCAGTAGTATCGAGACAGGGTTTTACAATGAGCAGTTCTTC. It specifies CASSIETGFYNEQFF.

This clone was detected many times. V and J are TRBV15 and TRBJ2-7; D uncertain. This CDR3 spans 14 amino acids. Germline V gives CDR1 LNHNV, CDR2 YYDKDF (reference sequence). V was trimmed by 0 bases and J by 3 bases, leaving 9 bases between them. The CDR3 DNA reads TGTGCCACCAGCAGAGATGGCGCAGTCTACGAGCAGTACTTC. Translated, it gives CATSRDGAVYEQYF.

With regard to this clone: Other DNA sequences in this specimen translate into the identical CDR3. The chain is built from TRBV9 and TRBJ2-3; possible D gene TRBD2, 5 bases. The CDR3 is 14 residues long. The V gene's germline CDR1 is SGDLS and CDR2 YYNGEE. V shed 1 base and J shed 3 bases, with 9 bases lying between them. The CDR3 sequence is CASSVLANTDTQYF. The CDR3 bases are TGTGCCAGCAGCGTACTAGCTAATACAGATACGCAGTATTTT.

In regard to this clone: Other DNA sequences in the sample encode the same CDR3. The chain couples TRBV29-1 to TRBJ1-2; possibly TRBD1 for D (5 bases). The CDR3 spans 11 residues. Germline CDR1 is SQVTM and CDR2 is ANQGSEA. V was clipped by 7 bases and J by 7 bases, with 13 bases between them. CDR3 nucleotide sequence: TGCAGCGCGGGGGAGCAGGGTGGCTACACCTTC. This gives the protein CSAGEQGGYTF.

As concerns this clone: The sample holds other DNA sequences that translate to the same CDR3. The chain links TRBV6-5 to TRBJ2-2, with 7 bases that match TRBD1. Germline assignment: CDR1 MNHEY and CDR2 SVGAGI. The CDR3 sequence is 14 residues long. V shed 6 bases, J shed 4 bases, and the junction held 5 bases outside the gene matches. CDR3 coding DNA: TGTGCCAGCAGCTACAGGGGTGGCACCGGGGAGCTGTTTTTT. This codes for CASSYRGGTGELFF.